The present entry profiles one T cell receptor (beta chain) with its context. These data belong to a study of CD8 T cells in Susac syndrome. Random-hexamer reverse transcription was applied to about 0.45 to 1 ug RNA. TCRdb called the immunoSEQ multiplex PCR reads again in MiXCR, with one record for every CDR3 protein. The sample holds about 100,000 distinct CDR3 sequences, about 95% seen once. The V and J ends lost 0 bases and 4 bases, in that order; junction bases with no gene match: 11. The length of the CDR3 is 17 residues. CDR1 and CDR2 (germline): LGHNA, YNFKEQ. The sequenced sample was CD8+ T cells from PBMCs. This clonotype originated in a human donor with Susac syndrome. J is TRBJ2-5 and V is TRBV4-2, with TRBD2 matching over 7 bases. CDR3 DNA sequence: TGTGCCAGCAGCCAAGACTGGAGCGGGGTGGGTCGAGAGACCCAGTACTTC. Translation: CASSQDWSGVGRETQYF.